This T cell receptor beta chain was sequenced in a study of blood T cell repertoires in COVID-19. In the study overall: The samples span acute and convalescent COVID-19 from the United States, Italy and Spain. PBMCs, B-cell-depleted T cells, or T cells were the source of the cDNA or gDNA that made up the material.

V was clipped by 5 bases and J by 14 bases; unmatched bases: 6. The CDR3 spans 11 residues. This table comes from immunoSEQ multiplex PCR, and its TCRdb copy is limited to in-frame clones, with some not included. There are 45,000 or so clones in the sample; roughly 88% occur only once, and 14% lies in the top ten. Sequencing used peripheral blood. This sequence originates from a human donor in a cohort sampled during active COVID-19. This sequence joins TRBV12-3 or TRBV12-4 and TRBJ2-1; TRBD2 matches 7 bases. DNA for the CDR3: TGTGCCAGCAGTCGCGGACTAGTGGAGTTCTTC. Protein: CASSRGLVEFF.